This T cell receptor beta chain was captured in a study of liver allograft versus peripheral blood T cells. Turning to the study itself: Intrahepatic T cell receptor repertoires from transplanted livers were compared against repertoires in recipients' peripheral blood.

Study-level findings and limits: Liver allograft T cell receptor repertoires were reported to differ from peripheral blood repertoires.

MiXCR, run by TCRdb on the reads, gives a single entry per CDR3 protein. In the table there are 2,300 or so distinct CDR3 sequences, roughly 15% of which are singletons. CDR3 length: 11 amino acids. Between the trimmed V and J ends, which lost 0 bases and 1 base, there was a span of 0 bases. Germline V CDR1 and CDR2: GTSNPN, SVGIG (reference sequence). Details on this clonotype: Its antigen is currently unknown.

The receptor's source is a human patient who had a liver transplant. Some T cells here may be from the graft donor. This sequence joins TRBV30 and TRBJ1-1, with no clear D. CDR3 in amino acids: CAWSVNTEAFF. DNA for the CDR3: TGTGCCTGGAGTGTGAACACTGAAGCTTTCTTT.